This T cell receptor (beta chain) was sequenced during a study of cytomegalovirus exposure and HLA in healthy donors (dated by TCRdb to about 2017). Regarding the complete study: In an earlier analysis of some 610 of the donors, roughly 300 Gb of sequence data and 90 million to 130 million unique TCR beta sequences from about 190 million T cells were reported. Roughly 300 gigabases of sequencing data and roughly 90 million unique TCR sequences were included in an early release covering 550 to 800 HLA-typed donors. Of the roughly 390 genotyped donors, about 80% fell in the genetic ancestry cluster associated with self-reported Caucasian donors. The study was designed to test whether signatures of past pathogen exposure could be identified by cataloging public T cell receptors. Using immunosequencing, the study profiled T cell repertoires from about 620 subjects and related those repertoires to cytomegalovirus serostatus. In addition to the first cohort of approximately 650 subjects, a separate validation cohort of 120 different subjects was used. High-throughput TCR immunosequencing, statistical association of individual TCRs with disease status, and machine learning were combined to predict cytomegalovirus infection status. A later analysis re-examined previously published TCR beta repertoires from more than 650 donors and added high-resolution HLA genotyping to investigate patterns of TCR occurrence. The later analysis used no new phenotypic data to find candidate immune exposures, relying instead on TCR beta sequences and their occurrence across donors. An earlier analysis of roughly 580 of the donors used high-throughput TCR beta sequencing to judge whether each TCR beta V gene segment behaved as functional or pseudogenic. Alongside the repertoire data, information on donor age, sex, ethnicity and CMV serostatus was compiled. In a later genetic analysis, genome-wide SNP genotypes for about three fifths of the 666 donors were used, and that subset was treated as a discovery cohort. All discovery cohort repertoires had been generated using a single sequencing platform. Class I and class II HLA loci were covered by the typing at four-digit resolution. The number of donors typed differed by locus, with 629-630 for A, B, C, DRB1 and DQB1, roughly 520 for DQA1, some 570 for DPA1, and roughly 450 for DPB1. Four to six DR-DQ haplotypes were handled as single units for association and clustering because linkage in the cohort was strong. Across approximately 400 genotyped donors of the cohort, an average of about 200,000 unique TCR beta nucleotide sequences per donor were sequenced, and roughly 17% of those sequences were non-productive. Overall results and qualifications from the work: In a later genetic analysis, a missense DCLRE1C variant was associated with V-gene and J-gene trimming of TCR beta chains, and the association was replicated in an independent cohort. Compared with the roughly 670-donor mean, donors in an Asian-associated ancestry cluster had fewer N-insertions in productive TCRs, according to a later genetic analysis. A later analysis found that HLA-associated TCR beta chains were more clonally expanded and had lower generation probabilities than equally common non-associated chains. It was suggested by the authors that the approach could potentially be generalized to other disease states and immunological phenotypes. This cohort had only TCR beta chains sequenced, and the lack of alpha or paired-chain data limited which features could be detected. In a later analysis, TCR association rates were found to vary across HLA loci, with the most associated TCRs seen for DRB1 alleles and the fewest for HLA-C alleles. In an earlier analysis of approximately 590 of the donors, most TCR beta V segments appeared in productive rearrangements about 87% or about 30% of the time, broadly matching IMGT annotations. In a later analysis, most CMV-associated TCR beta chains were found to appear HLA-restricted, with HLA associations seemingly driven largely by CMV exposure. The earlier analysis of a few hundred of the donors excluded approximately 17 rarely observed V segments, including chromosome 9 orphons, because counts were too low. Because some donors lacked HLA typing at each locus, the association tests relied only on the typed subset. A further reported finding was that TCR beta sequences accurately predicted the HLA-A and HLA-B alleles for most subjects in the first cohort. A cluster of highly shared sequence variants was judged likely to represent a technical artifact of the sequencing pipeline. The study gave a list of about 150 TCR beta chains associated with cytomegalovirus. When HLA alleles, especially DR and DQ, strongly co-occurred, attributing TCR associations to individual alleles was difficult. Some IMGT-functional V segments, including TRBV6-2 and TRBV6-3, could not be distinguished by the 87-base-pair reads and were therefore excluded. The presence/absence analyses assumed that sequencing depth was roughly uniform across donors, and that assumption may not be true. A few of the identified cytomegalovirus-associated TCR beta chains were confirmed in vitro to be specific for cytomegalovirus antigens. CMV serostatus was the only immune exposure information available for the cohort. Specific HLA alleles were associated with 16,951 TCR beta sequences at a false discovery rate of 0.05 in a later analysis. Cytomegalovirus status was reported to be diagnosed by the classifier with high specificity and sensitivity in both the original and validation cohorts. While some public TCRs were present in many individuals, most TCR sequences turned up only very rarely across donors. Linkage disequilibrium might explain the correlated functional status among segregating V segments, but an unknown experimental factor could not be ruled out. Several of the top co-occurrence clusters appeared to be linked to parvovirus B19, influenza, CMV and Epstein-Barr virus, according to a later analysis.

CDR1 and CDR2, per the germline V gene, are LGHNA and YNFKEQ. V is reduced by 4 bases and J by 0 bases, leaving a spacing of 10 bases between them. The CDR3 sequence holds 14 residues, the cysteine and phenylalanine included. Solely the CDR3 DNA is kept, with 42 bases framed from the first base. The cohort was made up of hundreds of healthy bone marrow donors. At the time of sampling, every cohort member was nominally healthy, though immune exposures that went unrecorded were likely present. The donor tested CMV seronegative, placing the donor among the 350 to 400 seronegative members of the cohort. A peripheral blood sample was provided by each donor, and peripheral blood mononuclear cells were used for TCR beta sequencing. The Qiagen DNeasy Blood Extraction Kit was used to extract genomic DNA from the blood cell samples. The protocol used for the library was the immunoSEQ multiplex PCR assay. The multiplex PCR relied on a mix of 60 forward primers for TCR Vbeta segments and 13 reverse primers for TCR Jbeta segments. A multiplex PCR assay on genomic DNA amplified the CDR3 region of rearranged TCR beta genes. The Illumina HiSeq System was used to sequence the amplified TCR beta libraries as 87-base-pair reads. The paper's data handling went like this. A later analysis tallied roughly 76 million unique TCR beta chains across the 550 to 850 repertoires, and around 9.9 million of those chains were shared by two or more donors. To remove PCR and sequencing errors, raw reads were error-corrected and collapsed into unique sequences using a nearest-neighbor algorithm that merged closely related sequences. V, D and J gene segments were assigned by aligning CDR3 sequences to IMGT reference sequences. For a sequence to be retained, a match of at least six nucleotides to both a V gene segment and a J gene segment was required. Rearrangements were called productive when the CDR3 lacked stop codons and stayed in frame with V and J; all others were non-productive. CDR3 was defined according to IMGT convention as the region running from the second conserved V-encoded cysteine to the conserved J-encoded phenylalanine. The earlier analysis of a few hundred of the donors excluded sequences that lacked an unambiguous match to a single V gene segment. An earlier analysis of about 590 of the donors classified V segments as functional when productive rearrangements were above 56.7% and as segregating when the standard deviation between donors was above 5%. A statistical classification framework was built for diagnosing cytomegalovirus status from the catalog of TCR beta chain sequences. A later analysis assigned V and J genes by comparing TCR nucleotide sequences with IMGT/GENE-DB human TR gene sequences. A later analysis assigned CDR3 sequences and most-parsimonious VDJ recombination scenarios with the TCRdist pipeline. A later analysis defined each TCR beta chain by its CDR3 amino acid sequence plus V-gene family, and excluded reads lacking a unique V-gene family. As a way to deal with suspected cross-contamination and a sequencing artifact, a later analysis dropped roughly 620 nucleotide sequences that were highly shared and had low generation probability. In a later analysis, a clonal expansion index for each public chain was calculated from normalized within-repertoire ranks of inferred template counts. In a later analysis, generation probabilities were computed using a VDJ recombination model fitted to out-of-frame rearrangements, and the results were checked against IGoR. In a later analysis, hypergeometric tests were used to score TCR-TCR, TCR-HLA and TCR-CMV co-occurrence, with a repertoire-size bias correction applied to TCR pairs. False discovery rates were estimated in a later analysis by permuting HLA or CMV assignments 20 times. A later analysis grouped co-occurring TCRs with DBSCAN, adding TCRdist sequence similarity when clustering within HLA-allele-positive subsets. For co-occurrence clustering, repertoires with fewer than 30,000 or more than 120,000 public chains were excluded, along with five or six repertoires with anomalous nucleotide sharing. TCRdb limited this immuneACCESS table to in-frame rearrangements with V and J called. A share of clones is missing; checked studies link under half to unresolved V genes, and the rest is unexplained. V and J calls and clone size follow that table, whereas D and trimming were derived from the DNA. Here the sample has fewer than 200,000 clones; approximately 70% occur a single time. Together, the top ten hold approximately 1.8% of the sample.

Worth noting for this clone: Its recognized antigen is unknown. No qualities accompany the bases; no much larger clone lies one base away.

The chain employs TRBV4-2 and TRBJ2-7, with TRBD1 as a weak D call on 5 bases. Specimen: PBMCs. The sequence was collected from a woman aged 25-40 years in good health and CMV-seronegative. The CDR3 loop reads CASSPGRVSYEQYF. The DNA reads TGTGCCAGCAGCCCAGGGCGCGTCTCCTACGAGCAGTACTTC.